The clone carrying this T cell receptor (beta chain) was counted a single time. In the authors' methods: Cell counts per sample came from amplifying reference gene primers. Repertoires were generated with immunoSEQ multiplex PCR, while TCRdb's copy carries only in-frame clones and drops some. V, J and clone size were drawn from that table, and D and trimming were deduced from the DNA. In the table there are roughly 250,000 clones, about 84% of which are singletons. The germline V gene encodes CDR1 MNHEY and CDR2 SMNVEV (reference sequence). The CDR3 contains 16 residues. V was cut by 2 bases and J by 5 bases, with 19 bases left in between. The sample belongs to a study of blood T cell repertoires in COVID-19.

The V gene is TRBV27, the J gene TRBJ2-7; possibly TRBD1 for D (6 bases). Material for sequencing was PBMCs or T cells enriched from blood (not recorded which). This clonotype was sampled from a woman aged 45-59 years who had recovered from COVID-19. CDR3 coding DNA: TGTGCCAGCAGTTTAGTGGGACACTCTCTCTGGGACGAGCAGTACTTC. It specifies CASSLVGHSLWDEQYF.